The T cell receptor beta chain under discussion was sequenced for a study of cytomegalovirus exposure and HLA in healthy donors. After removal of 4 bases from V and 1 base from J, the junction contained 9 bases not matched to a gene. The CDR3 runs to 16 residues. Germline V gene lookup returns CDR1 SGHDT and CDR2 YYEEEE. General study findings and limits: There was a cluster of highly shared sequence variants that was likely a sequencing artifact. Excluded were some V segments that proved indistinguishable, including TRBV6-2 and TRBV6-3.

In regard to this clone: What it binds is not known.

Donors sampled were nominally healthy, though unrecorded immune exposures were likely. Vbeta (60) and Jbeta (13) primers were used in the PCR. Profiled with immunoSEQ multiplex PCR; TCRdb holds only in-frame clones, not every one. The sample comprises about 180,000 clones, about 85% of which are singletons, and approximately 1.3% rests with the top ten. Material for sequencing was PBMCs. The clonotype was recovered from a girl aged 10-17 years in good health and CMV-seropositive. The chain couples TRBV5-6 to TRBJ1-1; 8 nucleotides align to TRBD1. CDR3 in DNA: TGTGCCAGCAGCGTAACTCCAGGGGGCCGGAACACTGAAGCTTTCTTT. This sequence encodes CASSVTPGGRNTEAFF.